This TCR beta chain was profiled in a study of T cells in Graves' hyperthyroidism and ophthalmopathy. Study information: Peripheral blood was secured at the point of initial diagnosis, before any treatment. Study outcomes and limitations: Ophthalmopathy and stable hyperthyroidism were told apart by a 13 V-J model. Most expanded thyroid clonotypes above 0.001 recurred in blood.

V shed 4 bases and J 5 bases; nucleotides not matched to a gene: 15. Per the germline V gene, CDR1 is SQVTM and CDR2 is ANQGSEA. There are 16 residues in the CDR3. The TCR beta CDR3 regions underwent amplification using RNA transcripts as the source. A set of HTBI primers served as the primers for a first-round RT-PCR of the TCR CDR3. In TCRdb, the multiplex PCR reads were re-called with MiXCR into one record per CDR3 protein. The data show 400,000 to 600,000 distinct CDR3 sequences, with less than 25% seen just once and about a quarter held by the top ten. Hyperthyroidism in the patients, aged 18 to 65, was newly diagnosed and under 2 months in duration. For this clonotype: Its antigen is unidentified.

The receptor was isolated from a man aged 18 to 30 with Graves' hyperthyroidism. The sequenced sample was blood. This rearrangement joins TRBV29-1 to TRBJ2-5; TRBD1 agrees at 8 bases. CDR3 DNA sequence: TGCAGCGTTGTTAGTTGGGCAGGGGGCGTCGGGGAGACCCAGTACTTC. Translated, it gives CSVVSWAGGVGETQYF.